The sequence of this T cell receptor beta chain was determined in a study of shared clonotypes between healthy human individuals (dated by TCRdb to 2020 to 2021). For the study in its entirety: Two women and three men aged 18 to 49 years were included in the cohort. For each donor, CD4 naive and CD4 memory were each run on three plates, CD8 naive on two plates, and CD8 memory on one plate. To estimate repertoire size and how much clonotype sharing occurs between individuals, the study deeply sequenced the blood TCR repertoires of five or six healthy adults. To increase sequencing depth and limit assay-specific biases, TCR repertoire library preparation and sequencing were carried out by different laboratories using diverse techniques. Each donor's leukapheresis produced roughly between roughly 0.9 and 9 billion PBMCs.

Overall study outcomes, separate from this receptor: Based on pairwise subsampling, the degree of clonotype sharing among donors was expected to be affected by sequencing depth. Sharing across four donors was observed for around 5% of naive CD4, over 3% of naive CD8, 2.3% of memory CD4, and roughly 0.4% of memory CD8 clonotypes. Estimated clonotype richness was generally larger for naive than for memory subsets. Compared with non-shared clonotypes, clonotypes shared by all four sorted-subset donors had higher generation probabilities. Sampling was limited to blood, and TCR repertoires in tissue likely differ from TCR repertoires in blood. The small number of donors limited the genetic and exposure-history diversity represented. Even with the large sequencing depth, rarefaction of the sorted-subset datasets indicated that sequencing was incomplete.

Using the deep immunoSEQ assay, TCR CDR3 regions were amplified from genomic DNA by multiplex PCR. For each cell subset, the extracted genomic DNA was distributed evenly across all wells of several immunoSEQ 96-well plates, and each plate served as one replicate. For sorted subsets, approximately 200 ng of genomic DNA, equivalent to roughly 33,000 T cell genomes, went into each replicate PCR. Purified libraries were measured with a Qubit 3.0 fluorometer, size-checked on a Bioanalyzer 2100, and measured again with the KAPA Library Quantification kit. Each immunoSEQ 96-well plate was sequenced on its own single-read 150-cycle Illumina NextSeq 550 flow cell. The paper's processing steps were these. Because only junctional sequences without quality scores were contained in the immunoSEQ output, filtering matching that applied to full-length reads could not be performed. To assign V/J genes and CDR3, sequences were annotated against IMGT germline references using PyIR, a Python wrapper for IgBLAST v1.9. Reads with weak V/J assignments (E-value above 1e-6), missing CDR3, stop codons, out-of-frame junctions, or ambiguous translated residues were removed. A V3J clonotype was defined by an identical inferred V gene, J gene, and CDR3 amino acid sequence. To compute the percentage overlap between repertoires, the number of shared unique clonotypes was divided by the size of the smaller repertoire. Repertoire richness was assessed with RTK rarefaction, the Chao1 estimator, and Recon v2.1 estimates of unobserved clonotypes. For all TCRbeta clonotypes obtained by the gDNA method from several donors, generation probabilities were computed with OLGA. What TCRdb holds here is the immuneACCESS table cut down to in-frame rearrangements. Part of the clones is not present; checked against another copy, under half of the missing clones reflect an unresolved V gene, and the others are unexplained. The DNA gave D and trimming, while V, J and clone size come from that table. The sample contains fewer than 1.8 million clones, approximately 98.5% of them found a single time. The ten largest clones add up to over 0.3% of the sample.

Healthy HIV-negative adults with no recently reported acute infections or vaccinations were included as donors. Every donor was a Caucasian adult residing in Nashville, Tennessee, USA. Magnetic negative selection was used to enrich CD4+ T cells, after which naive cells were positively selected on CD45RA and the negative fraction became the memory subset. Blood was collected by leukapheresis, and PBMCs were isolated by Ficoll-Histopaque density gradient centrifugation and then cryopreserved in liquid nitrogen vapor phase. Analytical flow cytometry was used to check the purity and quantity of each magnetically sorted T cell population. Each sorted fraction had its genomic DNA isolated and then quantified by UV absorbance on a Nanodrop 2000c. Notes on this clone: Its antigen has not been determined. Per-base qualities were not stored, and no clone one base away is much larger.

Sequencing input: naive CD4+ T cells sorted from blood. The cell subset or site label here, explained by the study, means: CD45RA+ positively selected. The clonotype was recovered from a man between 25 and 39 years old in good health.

The DNA sequence reads TGTGCCAGCAGCTCCCTGGACAAGGGTTGGATGTACACTGAAGCTTTCTTT. This translates into CASSSLDKGWMYTEAFF. The chain is assembled from TRBV11-2 and TRBJ1-1; TRBD1 is possibly the D segment (5 matching bases). The germline V gene gives CDR1 as SGHAT and CDR2 as FQNNGV. The cysteine opens and the phenylalanine closes a CDR3 of 17 amino acids. Only CDR3 DNA remains: 51 bases, in frame from the first base. V is reduced by 4 bases and J by 3 bases, leaving a spacing of 21 bases between them.